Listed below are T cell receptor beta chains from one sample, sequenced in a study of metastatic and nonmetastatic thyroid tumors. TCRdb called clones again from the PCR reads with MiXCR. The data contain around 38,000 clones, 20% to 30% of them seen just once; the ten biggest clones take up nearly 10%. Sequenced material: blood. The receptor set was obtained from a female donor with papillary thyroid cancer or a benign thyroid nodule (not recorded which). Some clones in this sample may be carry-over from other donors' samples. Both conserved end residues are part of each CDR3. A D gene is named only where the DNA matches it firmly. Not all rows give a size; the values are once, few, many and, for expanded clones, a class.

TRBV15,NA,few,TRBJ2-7,TGTGCCACCAGCAGATGCCTGGACAGTACTTCCTACGAGCAGTACTTC,CATSRCLDSTSYEQYF
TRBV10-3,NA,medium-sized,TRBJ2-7,TGTGCCATTGGACCGAACTCCTACGAGCAGTACTTC,CAIGPNSYEQYF
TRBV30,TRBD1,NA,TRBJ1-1,TGTGCCCCCCGACAGGGTTTCGCTGAAGCTTTCTTT,CAPRQGFAEAFF
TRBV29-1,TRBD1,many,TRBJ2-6,TGCAGCGCCGGCGGCACAGGGGGATCTGGGGCCAACGTCCTGACTTTC,CSAGGTGGSGANVLTF
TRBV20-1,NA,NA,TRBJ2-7,TGCAGTGCCATAGAAGACTCCTACGAGCAGTACTTC,CSAIEDSYEQYF
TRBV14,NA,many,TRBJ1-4,TGTGCCAGCAGCCAAGCTGGACCAAATGAAAAACTGTTTTTT,CASSQAGPNEKLFF
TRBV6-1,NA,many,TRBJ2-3,TGTGCCAGCAGTGAAGTCTTTGGTATTAGAACAGATACGCAGTATTTT,CASSEVFGIRTDTQYF
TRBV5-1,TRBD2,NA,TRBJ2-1,TGCGCCAGCAGCTTCGGTTTTGGCGGGAGGGCCTACAATGAGCAGTTCTTC,CASSFGFGGRAYNEQFF
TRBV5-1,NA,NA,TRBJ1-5,TGCGCCAGCAGCTTGGACAGTCGCAATCAGCCCAAGAATTTT,CASSLDSRNQPKNF
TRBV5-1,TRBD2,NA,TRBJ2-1,TGCGCCAGCAGCGGCGGGGAGGGCCCCTACAATGAGCAGTTCTTC,CASSGGEGPYNEQFF
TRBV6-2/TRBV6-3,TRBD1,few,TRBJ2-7,TGTGCCAGCAGTTACTCAGTAGGCGGACAGGGGGCTTTCTACGAGCAGTACTTC,CASSYSVGGQGAFYEQYF
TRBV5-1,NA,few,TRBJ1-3,TGCGCCAGCAGCTTCAACGCGGGGGACACCATATATTTT,CASSFNAGDTIYF
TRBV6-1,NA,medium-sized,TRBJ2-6,TGTGCCAGCAGTGAACAACAGGGTTCTGGGGCCAACGTCCTGACTTTC,CASSEQQGSGANVLTF
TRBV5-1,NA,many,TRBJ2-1,TGCGCCAGCAGCGAACAGGGATACTCCAGTGAGCAGTTCTTC,CASSEQGYSSEQFF
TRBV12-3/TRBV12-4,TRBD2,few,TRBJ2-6,TGTGCCAGCAGTTTTGTATGCGGGGGGTCCTCTGGGTCCAACGTCCTGACTTTC,CASSFVCGGSSGSNVLTF
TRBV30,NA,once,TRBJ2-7,TGTGCCTGGAGTGGTCACAGTTTATACGAGCAGTACTTC,CAWSGHSLYEQYF
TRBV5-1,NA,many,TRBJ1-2,TGCGCCAGCAGCTTGGAAACCGGGAGCCAGGGCCAAGGCTACACCTTC,CASSLETGSQGQGYTF
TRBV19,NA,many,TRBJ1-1,TGTGCCAGTAGTCCCGATGATTTGAACACTGAAGCTTTCTTT,CASSPDDLNTEAFF
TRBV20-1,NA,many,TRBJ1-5,TGCAGTGCTAAGGGCAATCAGCCCCAGCATTTT,CSAKGNQPQHF